This T cell receptor (beta chain) originates from a study of identical twins. This CDR3 is built from 12 residues. Trimming cost V 3 bases and J 6 bases, with 8 bases left between them. Germline lookup yields CDR1 LNHDA and CDR2 SQIVND (reference sequence). Healthy Caucasians provided all donations. TCRdb reanalysed the 5' RACE reads using MiXCR and keeps one entry per CDR3 protein. The sample lists 300,000 to 350,000 distinct CDR3 sequences; approximately 13% were seen once. Study-wide points: Potential partial confounding of zero-insertion analyses by invariant MAIT and iNKT cells was noted. Twins' surplus sharing was weaker for beta out-of-frame sequences. Twins shared out-of-frame alpha sequences with excess low generation probability.

Of note for this clonotype: The antigen is undetermined.

Another study also made use of these data, one on yellow fever vaccine responses in identical twins.

The sequence derives from a woman aged 18-29 years in good health. The rearrangement joins TRBV19 to TRBJ1-2, with a possible D match to TRBD1 (5 bases). Sequenced material: CD8+ T cells sorted from blood. The CDR3 DNA reads as TGTGCCAGTAGTATCGGGGGACATGGCTACACCTTC. This encodes CASSIGGHGYTF.